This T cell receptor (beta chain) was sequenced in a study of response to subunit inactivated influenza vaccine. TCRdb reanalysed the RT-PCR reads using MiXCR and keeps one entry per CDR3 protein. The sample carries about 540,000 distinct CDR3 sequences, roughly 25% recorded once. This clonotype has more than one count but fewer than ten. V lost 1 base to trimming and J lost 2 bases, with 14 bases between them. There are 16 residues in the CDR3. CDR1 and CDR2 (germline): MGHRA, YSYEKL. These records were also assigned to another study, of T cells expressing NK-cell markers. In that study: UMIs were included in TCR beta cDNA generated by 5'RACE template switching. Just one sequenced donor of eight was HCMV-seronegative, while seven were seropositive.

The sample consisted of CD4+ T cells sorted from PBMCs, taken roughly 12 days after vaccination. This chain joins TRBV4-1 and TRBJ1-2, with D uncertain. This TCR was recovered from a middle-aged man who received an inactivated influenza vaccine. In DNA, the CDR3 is TGCGCCAGCAGCCAAGTTACTTCTCGGTCCAACTATGGCTACACCTTC. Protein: CASSQVTSRSNYGYTF.